This TCR beta chain was found in a study of CD8 T cells in ankylosing spondylitis. Study-level findings and limits: As for the disease-linked clones, they showed a CD8+ phenotype and occurred at relatively low frequencies in peripheral blood. Earlier authors reported some of these motif variants in reactive arthritis synovial fluid and blood. In ankylosing spondylitis patients, matched synovial fluid reportedly showed significant enrichment of disease-linked clones.

Germline V CDR1 and CDR2: SGDLS, YYNGEE. Deletions cut 4 bases from V and 2 bases from J, with 21 bases between. The CDR3 has 17 residues. The TCR beta libraries were generated through quantitative 5'-RACE incorporating molecular barcodes. TCRdb independently ran MiXCR on the 5' RACE reads; one entry per CDR3 protein. Counted here are approximately 45,000 distinct CDR3 sequences, about 4% occurring once; the ten biggest clones make up under 4.5%. This clonotype has a count of ten or more. The antigen is undetermined. Sequenced input: blood, either unsorted or a sorted T cell fraction (not recorded which). The rearrangement joins TRBV9 to TRBJ1-2, with TRBD1 as a possible D gene (5 bases). The receptor's source is a female donor with ankylosing spondylitis or in good health (not recorded which). The CDR3 DNA is TGTGCCAGCAGCTCACGACGGGACCTCCTAACCAACTATGGCTACACCTTC. Translating gives CASSSRRDLLTNYGYTF.